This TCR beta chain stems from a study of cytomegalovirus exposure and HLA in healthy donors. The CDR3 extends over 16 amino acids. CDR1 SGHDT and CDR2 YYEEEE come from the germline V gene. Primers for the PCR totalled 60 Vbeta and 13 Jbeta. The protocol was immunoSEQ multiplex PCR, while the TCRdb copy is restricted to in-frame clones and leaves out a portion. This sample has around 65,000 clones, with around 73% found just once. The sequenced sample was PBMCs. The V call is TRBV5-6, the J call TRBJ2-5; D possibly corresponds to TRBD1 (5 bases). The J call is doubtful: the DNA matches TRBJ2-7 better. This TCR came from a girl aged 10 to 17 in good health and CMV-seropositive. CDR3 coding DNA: TGTGCCAGCAGCTTGGCCCCAGGGTGGGAATCCTACGAGCAGTACTTC. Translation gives CASSLAPGWESYEQYF.